This T cell receptor (beta chain) is drawn from a study of T cells in Graves' hyperthyroidism and ophthalmopathy. Findings and limits, study-wide: From stable hyperthyroidism, ophthalmopathy was separated by a 13 V-J model. It was a median approximately 7.1 months before onset that the model predicted ophthalmopathy. Blood also showed most of the thyroid clonotypes that were expanded above 0.001.

This clonotype was seen at least ten times. Antigen unknown. CDR1 and CDR2 from the germline V gene are SNHLY and FYNNEI. Germline trimming cut 8 bases from V and 1 base from J; bases unmatched to any gene: 6. The CDR3 contains 14 residues. Diagnostic decisions used clinical symptoms, serum thyroxine and TRAb, thyroid ultrasound and orbital computed tomography. Amplification of TCR beta CDR3 regions used RNA as the template. HTBI primers were employed in a first-round RT-PCR of the TCR CDR3. TCRdb ran MiXCR on the multiplex PCR reads and lists one entry per CDR3 protein. The repertoire includes around 250,000 distinct CDR3 sequences, about 25% of them detected once, and under 40% sits in the top ten.

The source material was blood. The chain carries TRBV2 and TRBJ2-5; the match to TRBD1 covers 8 bases. This TCR was sampled from a woman aged 40 to 55 with Graves' ophthalmopathy. This CDR3 is CASEGQGPQETQYF. The CDR3 nucleotides read TGTGCCAGCGAAGGACAGGGCCCCCAAGAGACCCAGTACTTC.